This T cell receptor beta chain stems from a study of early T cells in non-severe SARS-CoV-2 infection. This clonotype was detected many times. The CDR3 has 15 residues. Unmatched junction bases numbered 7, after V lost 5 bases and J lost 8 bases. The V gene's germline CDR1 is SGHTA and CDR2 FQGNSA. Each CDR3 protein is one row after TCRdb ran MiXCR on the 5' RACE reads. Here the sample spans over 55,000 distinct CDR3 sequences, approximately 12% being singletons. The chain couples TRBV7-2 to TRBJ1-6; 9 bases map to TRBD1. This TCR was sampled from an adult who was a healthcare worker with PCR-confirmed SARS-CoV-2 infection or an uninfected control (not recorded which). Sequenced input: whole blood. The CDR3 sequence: CASSKNRGQYSPLHF. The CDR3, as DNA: TGTGCCAGCAGCAAAAACAGGGGGCAATATTCACCCCTCCACTTT.